These 31 T cell receptor beta chains were all obtained from the same sample, sequenced in a study of cytomegalovirus exposure and HLA in healthy donors. The primer mix had 60 Vbeta and 13 Jbeta primers. Only in-frame clones appear in the TCRdb table, and some are missing; sequencing was by immunoSEQ multiplex PCR. The sample carries some 160,000 clones, about three quarters recorded once. What was sequenced was PBMCs. The origin of the receptors is a woman younger than 45 in good health and CMV-seronegative.

The chain is built from TRBV11-1 and TRBJ2-7; 8 positions agree with TRBD1. Germline CDR1 is SGHAT and CDR2 is FQDESV (reference sequence). Trimming at V came to 5 bases and at J to 3 bases, leaving 6 bases not matched to a gene. The CDR3 sequence is 14 residues long. CDR3 DNA sequence: TGTGCCAGCAGCCAAGAGACAGGGGACTACGAGCAGTACTTC. Translation: CASSQETGDYEQYF.

The genes are TRBV5-1 and TRBJ1-4, with 7 bases that match TRBD1. This CDR3 region has 14 residues. The germline V gene encodes CDR1 SGHRS and CDR2 YFSETQ. J was trimmed by 4 bases and V by 4 bases; bases with no gene match: 4. The CDR3 coding sequence is TGCGCCAGCAGCCGGGACAGATTTAATGAAAAACTGTTTTTT. Translated, it gives CASSRDRFNEKLFF. Together with reference TRBV5-1 and TRBJ1-4, the CDR3 gives the full variable domain: KAGVTQTPRYLIKTRGQQVTLSCSPISGHRSVSWYQQTPGQGLQFLFEYFSETQRNKGNFPGRFSGRQFSNSRSEMNVSTLELGDSALYLCASSRDRFNEKLFFGSGTQLSVL.

This chain joins TRBV14 and TRBJ2-2, with a tentative D call TRBD2 (6 bases). The CDR3 is made up of 17 amino acids. The germline gives CDR1 SGHDN, CDR2 FVKESK. The V end lost 0 bases, the J end lost 0 bases, and 11 bases lay between the germline ends. The CDR3 loop reads CASSQDLVAANTGELFF. The CDR3 DNA is TGTGCCAGCAGCCAAGATCTAGTAGCGGCGAACACCGGGGAGCTGTTTTTT.

The chain couples TRBV5-1 to TRBJ2-1; 9 positions agree with TRBD2. In germline, CDR1 is SGHRS, CDR2 YFSETQ. The CDR3 is 15 residues long. Trimming cost V 4 bases and J 2 bases; bases outside gene matches: 4. CDR3 protein: CASSVIAGAYNEQFF. In DNA form, the CDR3 reads TGCGCCAGCAGCGTCATAGCGGGGGCCTACAATGAGCAGTTCTTC. The full variable domain, completed using reference TRBV5-1 and TRBJ2-1, is KAGVTQTPRYLIKTRGQQVTLSCSPISGHRSVSWYQQTPGQGLQFLFEYFSETQRNKGNFPGRFSGRQFSNSRSEMNVSTLELGDSALYLCASSVIAGAYNEQFFGPGTRLTVL.

The rearrangement uses TRBV7-9 and TRBJ1-5; tentative D call: TRBD1 (5 bases). V was cut by 3 bases and J by 3 bases, with 15 bases left in between. Germline CDR1 and CDR2: SEHNR and FQNEAQ (reference sequence). The CDR3 spans 16 residues. The CDR3 here is CASSFGQGFNNQPQHF. CDR3 nucleotide sequence: TGTGCCAGCAGCTTTGGCCAGGGATTTAACAATCAGCCCCAGCATTTT.

The CDR3 spells CASSLTGVGETQYF. DNA for the CDR3: TGTGCCAGCAGTCTGACAGGAGTAGGAGAGACCCAGTACTTC. The chain is built from TRBV6-5 and TRBJ2-5; TRBD1 is a possible D gene (6 bases). The CDR3 contains 14 residues. V was clipped by 5 bases and J by 4 bases, with 14 bases between them. Germline V lookup: CDR1 MNHEY, CDR2 SVGAGI.

The sample holds one count of this clone. The chain employs TRBV19 and TRBJ1-2; D is uncertain. CDR3 length: 12 amino acids. V was cut by 7 bases and J by 3 bases, with 9 bases left in between. Germline CDR1 reads LNHDA; CDR2 reads SQIVND (reference sequence). CDR3 sequence: CASKADYYGYTF. CDR3 in DNA: TGTGCCAGTAAAGCTGACTACTATGGCTACACCTTC.

The rearrangement joins TRBV5-1 to TRBJ2-3, with a weak D call TRBD1 (6 bases). The germline V and J ends were trimmed by 2 bases and 4 bases, with 8 bases remaining between them. Germline assignment: CDR1 SGHRS and CDR2 YFSETQ. The CDR3 consists of 13 residues. In DNA form, the CDR3 reads TGCGCCAGCAGCTTCGAGGGGGCAGATACGCAGTATTTT. It yields the protein CASSFEGADTQYF.

The rearrangement uses TRBV6-5 and TRBJ2-4; tentative D call: TRBD2 (6 bases). CDR3 size: 13 residues. V dropped 2 bases and J dropped 8 bases, with 10 bases sitting between them. Germline lookup yields CDR1 MNHEY and CDR2 SVGAGI. The CDR3 is CASSYPGVDIQYF. CDR3 coding DNA: TGTGCCAGCAGTTACCCGGGGGTTGACATTCAGTACTTC.

V usage is TRBV5-1 and J usage is TRBJ2-7; the match to TRBD1 covers 9 bases. The CDR3 has 15 amino acids. Germline lookup yields CDR1 SGHRS and CDR2 YFSETQ. V shed 4 bases and J 5 bases; nucleotides not matched to a gene: 10. CDR3 bases: TGCGCCAGCAGCGTCGCGACAGGGGGAACCCACGAGCAGTACTTC. This gives the protein CASSVATGGTHEQYF. Full variable domain (outside the CDR3, taken from reference TRBV5-1 and TRBJ2-7): KAGVTQTPRYLIKTRGQQVTLSCSPISGHRSVSWYQQTPGQGLQFLFEYFSETQRNKGNFPGRFSGRQFSNSRSEMNVSTLELGDSALYLCASSVATGGTHEQYFGPGTRLTVT.

The chain carries TRBV28 and TRBJ1-1; the match to TRBD1 covers 10 bases. The junction had 5 bases not matched to a gene; V was cut back by 5 bases and J by 5 bases. The CDR3 extends over 14 amino acids. Germline values: CDR1 MDHEN, CDR2 SYDVKM. For the CDR3, the DNA is TGTGCCAGCAGTCCGAGACAGGGGGCGACTGAAGCTTTCTTT. Amino acids: CASSPRQGATEAFF.

The rearrangement links TRBV9 to TRBJ1-2; 11 bases agree with TRBD1. CDR1 and CDR2 from the germline V gene are SGDLS and YYNGEE. The CDR3 length is 17 residues. V shed 3 bases, J shed 4 bases, and the junction held 11 bases outside the gene matches. The CDR3 protein is CASSGSSGTGGSYGYTF. CDR3 DNA: TGTGCCAGCAGCGGATCCAGCGGGACAGGGGGATCCTATGGCTACACCTTC.

The CDR3 DNA is TGTGCCAGTAGTATTCGTGTCGGGGAGGGAAGTGAAAAACTGTTTTTT. Its translation is CASSIRVGEGSEKLFF. The gene calls are TRBV19 and TRBJ1-4, with D unresolved. V lost 3 bases and J 7 bases, leaving 18 bases between the germline ends. In germline, CDR1 is LNHDA, CDR2 SQIVND (reference sequence). The CDR3 runs to 16 residues.

The CDR3 here is CAWGEDRVSGGYTF. CDR3 nucleotides: TGTGCCTGGGGGGAGGACAGGGTCTCGGGTGGCTACACCTTC. V usage is TRBV30 and J usage is TRBJ1-2, with 8 bases fitting TRBD1. CDR1 is GTSNPN, CDR2 SVGIG, per germline (reference sequence). V was pared by 5 bases and J by 7 bases, with 12 bases of the junction left unmatched. The CDR3 is made up of 14 amino acids.

The chain has TRBV15 and TRBJ2-7, with 10 positions matching TRBD2. The V segment lost 0 bases and the J segment 3 bases; nucleotides outside the gene matches: 8. The germline CDR1 and CDR2 sequences are LNHNV and YYDKDF (reference sequence). This CDR3 is 17 amino acids long. This CDR3 is CATSRDLLAGPFYEQYF. The DNA of the CDR3 is TGTGCCACCAGCAGAGATTTACTAGCGGGACCATTCTACGAGCAGTACTTC.

For the CDR3, the DNA is TGCGCCAGCAGCTTCACTAGCGGGGCAGGGGATACGCAGTATTTT. The encoded protein is CASSFTSGAGDTQYF. The chain carries TRBV5-1 and TRBJ2-3; 10 bases line up with TRBD2. The germline V gene encodes CDR1 SGHRS and CDR2 YFSETQ. The V segment lost 2 bases and the J segment 6 bases; nucleotides outside the gene matches: 6. The CDR3 extends over 15 amino acids.

This clone was picked up a small number of times. CDR3 bases: TGTGCCAGCGGAGCGGGACAGGGGGAAGATACGCAGTATTTT. Amino acid sequence: CASGAGQGEDTQYF. The chain is built from TRBV7-7 and TRBJ2-3; 11 positions agree with TRBD1. Germline assignment: CDR1 SSHAT and CDR2 FNYEAQ (reference sequence). The CDR3 covers 14 residues. J was trimmed by 5 bases and V by 8 bases; bases with no gene match: 6. Variable domain in full (rest from reference TRBV7-7 and TRBJ2-3): GAGVSQSPRYKVTKRGQDVTLRCDPISSHATLYWYQQALGQGPEFLTYFNYEAQPDKSGLPSDRFSAERPEGSISTLTIQRTEQRDSAMYRCASGAGQGEDTQYFGPGTRLTVL.

The chain carries TRBV7-9 and TRBJ1-1; TRBD1 is a possible D gene (6 bases). Germline V gives CDR1 SEHNR, CDR2 FQNEAQ (reference sequence). The CDR3 runs 14 residues. The V end lost 3 bases, the J end lost 2 bases, and 10 bases lay between the germline ends. CDR3: CASSFSGVNTEAFF. CDR3 bases: TGTGCCAGCAGCTTTTCAGGGGTTAACACTGAAGCTTTCTTT. The complete variable domain, with remaining parts taken from reference TRBV7-9 and TRBJ1-1, reads DTGVSQNPRHKITKRGQNVTFRCDPISEHNRLYWYRQTLGQGPEFLTYFQNEAQLEKSRLLSDRFSAERPKGSFSTLEIQRTEQGDSAMYLCASSFSGVNTEAFFGQGTRLTVV.

Only one count was recorded for this clone. The chain couples TRBV6-1 to TRBJ1-5; D remains ambiguous. The CDR3 loop spans 15 amino acids. Looked up from germline, CDR1 is MNHNS and CDR2 is SASEGT. V gave up 6 bases and J gave up 0 bases, with 12 bases separating them. The CDR3 DNA follows: TGTGCCAGCAGGGGCAGATCTCTTAGCAATCAGCCCCAGCATTTT. It yields the protein CASRGRSLSNQPQHF.

This chain connects TRBV5-6 to TRBJ1-1; D unresolved. Germline loops: CDR1 SGHDT, CDR2 YYEEEE. Trimming shortened V by 0 bases and J by 5 bases, and 8 bases separated the two germline ends. This CDR3 has 13 amino acids. CDR3: CASSLVQYTEAFF. The CDR3 DNA follows: TGTGCCAGCAGCTTGGTTCAGTATACTGAAGCTTTCTTT. Combining the CDR3 with reference TRBV5-6 and TRBJ1-1 gives the whole variable domain DAGVTQSPTHLIKTRGQQVTLRCSPKSGHDTVSWYQQALGQGPQFIFQYYEEEERQRGNFPDRFSGHQFPNYSSELNVNALLLGDSALYLCASSLVQYTEAFFGQGTRLTVV.

V usage is TRBV5-1 and J usage is TRBJ2-2; 7 nucleotides align to TRBD1. The CDR3 has 18 residues. The V gene's germline CDR1 is SGHRS and CDR2 YFSETQ. V lost 4 bases and J lost 0; bases outside the gene matches: 12. The CDR3 DNA is TGCGCCAGCAGCCCTCCCGGGGCACAGGGGCCGAACACCGGGGAGCTGTTTTTT. The encoded protein is CASSPPGAQGPNTGELFF.

As to this clone: The junction and the germline gene differ at one end; a read error may be behind it. This rearrangement joins TRBV28 to TRBJ1-2; D gene ambiguous. Germline CDR1 and CDR2: MDHEN and SYDVKM. The CDR3 contains 11 residues. The CDR3 nucleotides are TGTGCCAGCAGTCCTAAGTATGGCTACACCTTC. It is translated as CASSPKYGYTF.

The chain carries TRBV10-3 and TRBJ1-1; a weak D match, TRBD1 (6 bases). The CDR3 has 14 amino acids. Trimming took off 6 bases at V and 6 bases at J, with 17 bases between the two ends. Germline V gene data show CDR1 as ENHRY and CDR2 as SYGVKD. Here the CDR3 DNA reads TGTGCCATCAGAATACAGGGATATGAGGCTGAAGCTTTCTTT. Translation gives CAIRIQGYEAEAFF.

The CDR3 coding sequence is TGTGCCAGCTCACCGATGACAGGGGCCTACTATGGCTACACCTTC. Residues: CASSPMTGAYYGYTF. The chain recombines TRBV18 with TRBJ1-2; 8 bases are a match to TRBD1. The CDR3 runs to 15 residues. After removal of 3 bases from V and 3 bases from J, the junction contained 6 bases not matched to a gene. The germline V gene encodes CDR1 KGHSH and CDR2 LQKENI. The full variable domain, completed using reference TRBV18 and TRBJ1-2, is NAGVMQNPRHLVRRRGQEARLRCSPMKGHSHVYWYRQLPEEGLKFMVYLQKENIIDESGMPKERFSAEFPKEGPSILRIQQVVRGDSAAYFCASSPMTGAYYGYTFGSGTRLTVV.

This sequence joins TRBV4-1 and TRBJ2-7, with D possibly TRBD1 on 5 matching bases. Trimming cost V 2 bases and J 7 bases, with 18 bases left between them. CDR3 length: 15 amino acids. CDR1 is MGHRA, CDR2 YSYEKL, per germline. CDR3 in DNA: TGCGCCAGCAGCCAAACACAGGTTAATGGTTGGGAGCAGTACTTC. Residues: CASSQTQVNGWEQYF.

This chain links TRBV14 with TRBJ2-7; D call uncertain. CDR1 is SGHDN and CDR2 is FVKESK in the germline V gene. This CDR3 region has 11 residues. V lost 1 base, J lost 6 bases, and 4 bases lay in between. In nucleotides, the CDR3 is TGTGCCAGCAGCCAAGGAGTCGAGCAGTACTTC. Translation: CASSQGVEQYF.

The rearrangement joins TRBV19 to TRBJ1-5; 7 bases match TRBD1. The CDR3 covers 15 residues. V lost 7 bases and J lost 0; bases outside the gene matches: 6. Germline CDR1 LNHDA, CDR2 SQIVND (reference sequence). In DNA, the CDR3 is TGTGCCAGTAATAGGGGACAGTATAGCAATCAGCCCCAGCATTTT. This translates into CASNRGQYSNQPQHF.

The chain is built from TRBV7-9 and TRBJ1-1; TRBD1 aligns across 10 bases. CDR1 and CDR2 (germline): SEHNR, FQNEAQ (reference sequence). This CDR3 spans 16 amino acids. Trimming cost V 5 bases and J 1 base; bases outside gene matches: 7. The CDR3 region is CASSERQGAGNTEAFF. For the CDR3, the DNA is TGTGCCAGCAGCGAACGACAGGGGGCGGGGAACACTGAAGCTTTCTTT. The full variable domain, completed using reference TRBV7-9 and TRBJ1-1, is DTGVSQNPRHKITKRGQNVTFRCDPISEHNRLYWYRQTLGQGPEFLTYFQNEAQLEKSRLLSDRFSAERPKGSFSTLEIQRTEQGDSAMYLCASSERQGAGNTEAFFGQGTRLTVV.

This clone occurred a few times. The chain recombines TRBV5-1 with TRBJ2-7; D might be TRBD1 (6 bases). This CDR3 contains 13 residues. CDR1 SGHRS and CDR2 YFSETQ come from the germline V gene. Trimming pared 6 bases from V and 0 bases from J, leaving 10 bases between. CDR3 nucleotide sequence: TGCGCCAGCACCAACAGGGACTCCTACGAGCAGTACTTC. Protein: CASTNRDSYEQYF.

The J gene is TRBJ1-1, the V gene TRBV30; the D gene is possibly TRBD1 (5 bases). Germline CDR1 reads GTSNPN; CDR2 reads SVGIG (reference sequence). With 3 bases removed from V and 1 base from J, the gap between germline ends came to 15 bases. The length of the CDR3 is 15 residues. This chain's CDR3 is CAWSPNIGANTEAFF. CDR3 coding DNA: TGTGCCTGGAGCCCAAATATAGGGGCGAACACTGAAGCTTTCTTT.

This rearrangement joins TRBV15 to TRBJ2-1; TRBD2 is a possible D gene (7 bases). Trimming removed 2 bases at V and 7 bases at J, with 15 bases between. Germline CDR1 and CDR2: LNHNV and YYDKDF (reference sequence). This CDR3 region has 15 residues. The CDR3 region has the DNA TGTGCCACCAGCAGAAGGGGGGGGGCCGGGAATGAGCAGTTCTTC. It translates to CATSRRGGAGNEQFF.